These T cell receptor beta chains were read from a single sample in a study of T cells after yellow fever vaccination. TCRdb reprocessed the 5' RACE reads via MiXCR and lists one record per CDR3 protein. This repertoire shows approximately 510,000 distinct CDR3 sequences, roughly 22% found once; its top ten account for roughly a sixth. The starting material was PBMCs, obtained approximately 22 days after the first yellow fever vaccination. These receptors originate from a man between 18 and 35 years old who received the YFV17D yellow fever vaccine. Each CDR3 is given with its conserved first and last residue. Each record gives: D gene, CDR3 length, clone size, J gene, V gene, CDR3 protein, CDR3 DNA. A D gene is named only where the DNA matches it firmly. A clone size is listed for some rows: how often the clone was seen (once, few, many), or a class if it is expanded.

TRBD2 14 many TRBJ2-7 TRBV7-9 CASSLSGGSYEQYF TGTGCCAGCAGCTTAAGCGGGGGCTCCTACGAGCAGTACTTC
TRBD2 14 few TRBJ2-7 TRBV3-1 CASSPTLAAYEQYF TGTGCCAGCAGTCCCACCCTAGCGGCCTACGAGCAGTACTTC
TRBD1 14 few TRBJ2-1 TRBV15 CATSSRDRGNEQFF TGTGCCACCAGCTCGCGGGACAGGGGGAATGAGCAGTTCTTC
- 13 - TRBJ2-2 TRBV15 CATTGLHTGELFF TGTGCCACCACGGGTCTGCACACCGGGGAGCTGTTTTTT
- 17 few TRBJ1-4 TRBV7-6 CASSLPKAPFMGEKLFF TGTGCCAGCAGCTTACCCAAGGCCCCATTTATGGGCGAAAAACTGTTTTTT
- 15 - TRBJ2-6 TRBV5-1 CASSLVQSGANVLTF TGCGCCAGCAGCTTGGTGCAGTCGGGGGCCAACGTCCTGACTTTC
- 11 - TRBJ1-5 TRBV20-1 CSAGGGEPQHF TGCAGTGCTGGAGGGGGGGAGCCCCAGCATTTT
TRBD1 15 - TRBJ2-3 TRBV5-4 CASSMKDRVPDTQYF TGTGCCAGCAGCATGAAGGACAGGGTGCCAGATACGCAGTATTTT
- 13 few TRBJ2-5 TRBV18 CASSPQGSETQYF TGTGCCAGCTCACCTCAGGGCTCGGAGACCCAGTACTTC
- 14 - TRBJ1-2 TRBV18 CASSPQAGRYGYTF TGTGCCAGCTCACCACAGGCAGGGCGGTATGGCTACACCTTC
TRBD2 19 - TRBJ2-5 TRBV5-1 CASSSTGTSGGASQETQYF TGCGCCAGCAGCTCTACCGGGACTAGCGGGGGGGCGTCCCAAGAGACCCAGTACTTC
- 13 few TRBJ2-1 TRBV6-2/TRBV6-3 CVKRGINYNEQFF TGTGTGAAGCGAGGGATAAACTACAATGAGCAGTTCTTC
TRBD2 15 few TRBJ2-1 TRBV5-1 CASSSRLAGVGEQFF TGCGCCAGCAGCTCTCGACTAGCGGGGGTGGGTGAGCAGTTCTTC
TRBD1 17 - TRBJ1-1 TRBV12-3/TRBV12-4 CASSTPGQATLNTEAFF TGTGCCAGCAGTACTCCGGGACAGGCCACCTTGAACACTGAAGCTTTCTTT
- 14 few TRBJ2-7 TRBV7-9 CASSLEGSVHEQYF TGTGCCAGCAGCTTAGAGGGGTCGGTGCACGAGCAGTACTTC
- 13 - TRBJ2-1 TRBV20-1 CSASLGRGNEQFF TGCAGTGCTAGCCTCGGCAGGGGCAATGAGCAGTTCTTC
- 13 - TRBJ2-7 TRBV5-5 CASSLGTVKEQYF TGTGCCAGCAGCCTAGGGACGGTGAAGGAGCAGTACTTC
TRBD1 13 few TRBJ1-2 TRBV20-1 CTAPTGIGYGYTF TGCACGGCCCCGACAGGGATTGGCTATGGCTACACCTTC
TRBD2 18 few TRBJ2-3 TRBV29-1 CSVEGGTSGGLSTDTQYF TGCAGCGTTGAGGGAGGGACTAGCGGGGGCTTGAGCACAGATACGCAGTATTTT
TRBD2 13 few TRBJ2-3 TRBV6-4 CASSPGTRDTQYF TGTGCCAGCAGCCCCGGGACTAGAGATACGCAGTATTTT
TRBD1 14 few TRBJ1-2 TRBV10-3 CAISGDRDLYGYTF TGTGCCATCAGTGGGGACAGGGATCTGTATGGCTACACCTTC
- 15 - TRBJ2-1 TRBV10-3 CAISEGMPGANEQFF TGTGCCATCAGTGAGGGGATGCCCGGGGCCAATGAGCAGTTCTTC
- 15 - TRBJ2-1 TRBV18 CASSRLAASYNEQFF TGTGCCAGCTCACGATTGGCGGCCTCCTACAATGAGCAGTTCTTC
- 15 few TRBJ2-3 TRBV23-1 CASCFTGQRPDTQYF TGCGCCAGCTGCTTTACAGGTCAACGACCAGATACGCAGTATTTT
- 15 - TRBJ1-5 TRBV6-2/TRBV6-3 CASSYSTGSNQPQHF TGTGCCAGCAGTTACTCGACAGGCTCAAATCAGCCCCAGCATTTT